These T cell receptor beta chains were read from a single sample in a study of metastatic and nonmetastatic thyroid tumors. TCRdb reprocessed the PCR reads via MiXCR. In the table there are about 38,000 clones, 25% to 30% of which are singletons. Sequences were obtained from blood. The receptors originated from a female donor with papillary thyroid cancer or a benign thyroid nodule (not recorded which). Some clones in this sample may be carry-over from other donors' samples. Each CDR3 is given with its conserved first and last residue. D genes are given only for firm matches. Size is omitted from some rows. Given values are once, few, many or a class for expanded clones.

j_call	d_call	v_call	clone_size	cdr3_aa	cdr3_nt
TRBJ2-1	TRBD2	TRBV7-6	many	CASSKRSGGMNNEQFF	TGTGCCAGCAGCAAACGTAGCGGGGGGATGAACAATGAGCAGTTCTTC
TRBJ2-5	NA	TRBV20-1	NA	CSAPRDPQREETQYF	TGCAGTGCTCCGAGGGATCCGCAACGCGAAGAGACACAGTACTTC
TRBJ2-3	NA	TRBV18	NA	CASSRRGGAMQSDTQYF	TGTGCCAGCTCGCGGAGGGGGGGAGCAATGCAGTCTGATACGCAGTATTTT
TRBJ1-5	NA	TRBV30	few	CAWSGAASNQPQHF	TGTGCCTGGAGTGGAGCCGCTAGCAATCAGCCCCAGCATTTT
TRBJ2-3	NA	TRBV20-1	many	CSARYTPDTQYF	TGCAGTGCTAGATATACTCCCGATACGCAGTATTTT
TRBJ2-7	NA	TRBV30	NA	CAWSVRPGDTNSYEQYF	TGTGCCTGGAGTGTACGGCCCGGGGACACGAACTCCTACGAGCAGTACTTC
TRBJ2-1	TRBD2	TRBV11-1	NA	CASSSSGGAEVDQFF	TGTGCCAGCAGCAGTAGCGGGGGTGCCGAGGTTGATCAGTTCTTC
TRBJ1-6	TRBD1	TRBV9	many	CASSVGGQADSPLHF	TGTGCCAGCAGCGTAGGGGGACAGGCGGATTCACCCCTCCACTTT
TRBJ2-3	TRBD2	TRBV7-8	many	CASRRETSTDTQYF	TGTGCCAGCAGGCGGGAGACGAGCACAGATACGCAGTATTTT
TRBJ2-7	TRBD1	TRBV6-1	NA	CASSEVQGANYEQYF	TGTGCCAGCAGTGAAGTCCAGGGGGCCAACTACGAGCAGTACTTC
TRBJ2-1	NA	TRBV6-5	NA	CASSYSGSPYNEQFF	TGTGCCAGCAGTTACTCCGGGAGTCCTTACAATGAGCAGTTCTTC
TRBJ1-5	NA	TRBV4-2	many	CASSQGGFGNQPQHF	TGTGCCAGCAGCCAGGGAGGGTTTGGCAATCAGCCCCAGCATTTT
TRBJ2-7	NA	TRBV10-3	NA	CAISDFTGEVHEQYF	TGTGCCATCAGTGATTTTACAGGGGAGGTCCACGAGCAGTACTTC
TRBJ2-7	NA	TRBV20-1	few	CSARGGGVDSYEQYF	TGCAGTGCTAGGGGGGGCGGGGTGGACTCCTACGAGCAGTACTTC
TRBJ2-7	TRBD2	TRBV4-3	few	CASSQSRTSGSINEQYF	TGCGCCAGCAGCCAATCAAGGACTAGCGGGAGCATCAACGAGCAGTACTTC
TRBJ1-2	NA	TRBV13	many	CASSSRYLGHPYVYGYTF	TGTGCCAGCAGCTCACGATACCTGGGACACCCCTATGTCTATGGCTACACCTTC
TRBJ1-5	NA	TRBV6-1	many	CASSEAVPTGFVSNQPQHF	TGTGCCAGCAGTGAAGCAGTGCCAACAGGGTTTGTTTCCAATCAGCCCCAGCATTTT
TRBJ1-1	TRBD1	TRBV20-1	NA	CSAQGQGNTEAFF	TGCAGTGCCCAGGGACAGGGGAACACTGAAGCTTTCTTT
TRBJ2-3	TRBD2	TRBV28	few	CASSFRTSGRVVIQYF	TGTGCCAGCAGTTTTAGGACTAGCGGGAGGGTAGTTATTCAGTATTTT
TRBJ2-5	TRBD2	TRBV12-3/TRBV12-4	many	CASRSGLAETQYF	TGTGCCAGCAGATCAGGACTAGCGGAGACCCAGTACTTC
TRBJ2-5	TRBD2	TRBV20-1	once	CSARELAGVETQYF	TGCAGTGCTAGAGAACTAGCGGGAGTTGAGACCCAGTACTTC
TRBJ2-7	TRBD1	TRBV18	NA	CASSLRQGMALEQYF	TGTGCCAGCTCACTCAGACAGGGAATGGCGCTCGAGCAGTACTTC
TRBJ1-1	NA	TRBV4-3	NA	CASSKERGTEAFF	TGCGCCAGCAGCAAAGAACGGGGCACTGAAGCTTTCTTT
TRBJ2-1	TRBD1	TRBV7-3	many	CASSLSSDRGQFF	TGTGCCAGCAGCTTATCATCGGACAGGGGGCAGTTCTTC
TRBJ2-7	TRBD1	TRBV4-1	NA	CASSQDVGRGPGEQYF	TGCGCCAGCAGCCAAGATGTCGGCAGGGGGCCTGGCGAGCAGTACTTC
TRBJ1-1	NA	TRBV28	medium-sized	CASSSPGARTLTEAFF	TGTGCCAGCAGTTCCCCAGGTGCGAGGACACTCACTGAAGCTTTCTTT
TRBJ1-4	NA	TRBV30	NA	CAWSNWGINEKLFF	TGTGCCTGGAGTAACTGGGGTATTAATGAAAAACTGTTTTTT
TRBJ2-5	TRBD2	TRBV7-2	NA	CASSSFSGVDQETQYF	TGTGCCAGCAGCTCTTTTAGCGGGGTAGACCAAGAGACCCAGTACTTC
TRBJ2-7	NA	TRBV28	medium-sized	CASSTGTASSYEQYF	TGTGCCAGCAGCACCGGGACTGCGAGCTCCTACGAGCAGTACTTC
TRBJ1-5	NA	TRBV19	few	CASWGQGSQPQHF	TGTGCCTCCTGGGGCCAGGGGAGTCAGCCCCAGCATTTT
TRBJ2-2	NA	TRBV7-9	many	CASTANRELFF	TGTGCCAGCACCGCCAACCGGGAGCTGTTTTTT
TRBJ2-7	NA	TRBV3-1	many	CASSQERHSTYEQYF	TGTGCCAGCAGCCAAGAAAGGCACAGCACCTACGAGCAGTACTTC
TRBJ2-1	NA	TRBV24-1	many	CATQGSINEQFF	TGTGCCACCCAGGGCAGTATCAATGAGCAGTTCTTC
TRBJ2-3	NA	TRBV20-1	many	CSASRVRLARLDTQYF	TGCAGTGCTAGTCGAGTCCGGTTGGCCCGGCTCGATACGCAGTATTTT
TRBJ2-1	TRBD2	TRBV11-1	few	CASSSRSGDEQFF	TGTGCCAGCAGCTCCAGGAGCGGGGATGAGCAGTTCTTC
TRBJ1-2	NA	TRBV3-1	NA	CASSPSGQYGYTF	TGTGCCAGCAGCCCCTCCGGGCAGTATGGCTACACCTTC
TRBJ2-7	NA	TRBV19	medium-sized	CASRRDSSSYEQYF	TGTGCCAGTAGAAGGGACTCTAGCTCCTACGAGCAGTACTTC
TRBJ2-7	NA	TRBV15	few	CATSRGVGAYEQYF	TGTGCCACCAGCAGAGGGGTAGGGGCCTACGAGCAGTACTTC
TRBJ2-7	NA	TRBV2	NA	CASSVRTYEQYF	TGTGCCAGCAGTGTAAGGACTTACGAGCAGTACTTC
TRBJ1-6	NA	TRBV30	NA	CAWSSWLHNSPLHF	TGTGCCTGGAGTTCGTGGTTACATAATTCACCCCTCCACTTT
TRBJ2-7	NA	TRBV27	medium-sized	CASSLLFGQSYEQYF	TGTGCCAGCAGTTTACTTTTTGGACAGAGCTACGAGCAGTACTTC
TRBJ2-3	NA	TRBV27	many	CASRPGGTASTDTQYF	TGTGCCAGCAGGCCCGGCGGTACCGCTAGCACAGATACGCAGTATTTT
TRBJ2-2	TRBD1	TRBV15	NA	CATSRDPGGNTGELFF	TGTGCCACCAGCAGAGATCCAGGGGGGAACACCGGGGAGCTGTTTTTT
TRBJ1-1	TRBD1	TRBV4-3	many	CASSQGTGGFTEAFF	TGCGCCAGCAGCCAAGGGACAGGGGGATTCACTGAAGCTTTCTTT
TRBJ2-7	TRBD2	TRBV6-1	few	CASRIAGGSYEQYF	TGTGCCAGCAGGATAGCGGGAGGGTCCTACGAGCAGTACTTC
TRBJ2-3	TRBD1	TRBV7-3	NA	CASSLAGTGVTDTQYF	TGTGCCAGCAGCCTAGCCGGGACAGGGGTTACAGATACGCAGTATTTT
TRBJ2-4	NA	TRBV28	many	CASSLTGDLAKNIQYF	TGTGCCAGCAGTTTAACAGGCGATCTAGCCAAAAACATTCAGTACTTC
TRBJ2-7	NA	TRBV25-1	NA	CASSVQGHEQYF	TGTGCCAGCAGTGTCCAGGGCCACGAGCAGTACTTC
TRBJ2-2	NA	TRBV19	NA	CASKAVNTGEPFF	TGTGCCAGTAAGGCGGTGAACACTGGGGAGCCGTTTTTT
TRBJ2-4	NA	TRBV11-2	many	CASSLVAGANIQYF	TGTGCCAGCAGCTTAGTAGCAGGGGCAAACATTCAGTACTTC
TRBJ1-2	NA	TRBV7-9	many	CASSLHQNGVYGYTF	TGTGCCAGCAGCTTACACCAGAACGGGGTCTATGGCTACACCTTC
TRBJ2-7	TRBD2	TRBV12-3/TRBV12-4	medium-sized	CASSSLAGPSYEQYF	TGTGCCAGCAGTTCACTAGCGGGGCCCTCCTACGAGCAGTACTTC